The 3 T cell receptor beta chains presented below share a single source sample, sequenced in a study of T cell responses to AZD1222 COVID-19 vaccine (TCRdb year 2021). The library was produced with the immunoSEQ multiplex PCR assay. TCRdb took over this immuneACCESS table, retaining in-frame rearrangements with V and J assigned. Such tables are incomplete; in checked studies, under half of the missing clones stem from an unresolved V gene, and the remainder is unexplained. Present in this sample are around 120,000 clones, roughly nine tenths of which were seen just once. Clones ranked in the top ten supply approximately 7.5% of the sample. The meaning of the sample's time point label: baseline before first vaccination. Source: peripheral blood, taken on day 0 of AZD1222 vaccination. The receptors were gathered from an adult in good health.

V is TRBV28 and J is TRBJ2-7; 12 bases match TRBD2. The V segment lost 5 bases and the J segment 4 bases; nucleotides outside the gene matches: 6. The CDR3 extends over 15 amino acids. Germline V gene data show CDR1 as MDHEN and CDR2 as SYDVKM. CDR3 sequence reads: CASSEASGGGYEQYF. CDR3 nucleotides: TGTGCCAGCAGTGAGGCTAGCGGGGGGGGATACGAGCAGTACTTC.

CDR3 residues: CASQGFATEAFF. CDR3 in DNA: TGTGCCAGCCAGGGGTTTGCCACTGAAGCTTTCTTT. The rearrangement uses TRBV2 and TRBJ1-1, with a weak D call TRBD1 (6 bases). Germline-derived CDR1 and CDR2 are SNHLY and FYNNEI. V was trimmed by 8 bases and J by 4 bases, leaving 11 bases between them. The CDR3 has 12 amino acids.

The gene calls are TRBV27 and TRBJ2-1; D may be TRBD2 (6 bases). The V end lost 7 bases, the J end lost 2 bases, and 15 bases lay between the germline ends. Germline CDR1 is MNHEY and CDR2 is SMNVEV (reference sequence). This CDR3 has 15 residues. The CDR3 DNA is TGTGCCAGCAAAACCGGGACTCTGGCCTACAATGAGCAGTTCTTC. Translating gives CASKTGTLAYNEQFF.